This T cell receptor (beta chain) was found in a study of blood T cell repertoires in COVID-19. Background on the study: Sources were T cells, B-cell-depleted T cells, or PBMCs; the material itself was cDNA or gDNA.

V lost 4 bases, J lost 3 bases, and 9 bases stayed unmatched. Germline CDR1 is LGHDT and CDR2 is YNNKEL (reference sequence). CDR3 length: 16 residues. Per the original methods: Amplification from reference gene primers served as the basis for estimated nucleated cell counts. Clones were read by immunoSEQ multiplex PCR, and TCRdb kept only the in-frame ones, dropping some. The V and J calls and clone size were taken over from that table, and D and trimming were inferred from the DNA. The table shows over 100,000 clones, with around 81% occurring only once. The receptor's source is a human donor in a cohort sampled during active COVID-19. The chain employs TRBV3-1 (or the pseudogene TRBV3-2) and TRBJ2-3; 8 bases are a match to TRBD2. Input material: peripheral blood. The CDR3 is CASSRRGLEVTDTQYF. The CDR3 DNA is TGTGCCAGCAGCCGCCGGGGACTAGAAGTGACAGATACGCAGTATTTT.